This T cell receptor (beta chain) was sequenced in a study of T cell responses to AZD1222 COVID-19 vaccine. Remarks on this clone: Its specificity is unknown.

Between the trimmed V and J ends, which lost 2 bases and 15 bases, there was a span of 17 bases. The CDR3 contains 14 residues. Germline-derived CDR1 and CDR2 are MNHEY and SVGEGT. Only in-frame clones appear in the TCRdb table, and some are missing; sequencing was by immunoSEQ multiplex PCR. The data show some 200,000 clones, around 90% seen once. General observations from the study: Targeting of unmutated variant regions was reportedly seen in nearly half of spike-specific TCRs. The donors showed a predominance of white British ancestry and of females, with possible underestimation of clonal diversity. Spike-specific TCR breadth and depth both grew after two AZD1222 doses.

This rearrangement joins TRBV6-2 or TRBV6-3 to TRBJ1-6; D is uncertain. Here the sequenced sample was peripheral blood, taken 28 days after the second dose of the MenACWY control vaccine. The origin of this receptor is an adult who received the MenACWY meningococcal vaccine as a control. This chain's CDR3 is CASSYASLGYNLHF. The CDR3 DNA reads TGTGCCAGCAGTTACGCGTCCCTAGGATATAACCTCCACTTT.